This T cell receptor beta chain was identified in a study of blood T cells in healthy people across ages. Together with a sample-barcoded 5' primer, a J-beta primer mix was included in a second PCR lasting about 7 to 12 cycles. One entry per CDR3 protein results from TCRdb running MiXCR on the 5' RACE reads. This table holds 630,000 or so distinct CDR3 sequences, about 30% found once. This CDR3 is 13 amino acids long. V gave up 4 bases and J gave up 11 bases, with 12 bases separating them. Germline V gene sequence: CDR1 MNHNS, CDR2 SASEGT. This clonotype was detected only a few times. Sequences were obtained from blood. The chain has TRBV6-1 and TRBJ2-6; D is undetermined. This clonotype originated in a woman of 80 years or more in good health. CDR3 in DNA: TGTGCCAGCAGTGGACCCCGGAGAGACGTCCTGACTTTC. It specifies CASSGPRRDVLTF.